This T cell receptor beta chain was documented in a study of blood T cell repertoires in COVID-19. Original handling: Reference gene primer amplification gave nucleated cell count estimates. TCRdb's copy holds only in-frame clones and misses some; the assay was immunoSEQ multiplex PCR. V and J calls and clone size come straight from that table; D and trimming were deduced from the DNA. Counted here are more than 250,000 clones, about 90% occurring once; the ten biggest clones make up approximately 5.3%. Living in 20 to 30 US areas, the participants were between 18 and 89 years of age. Donors in Cohort 3 counted as recovered after two negative PCRs, clearance, or symptom resolution. Germline V gene lookup returns CDR1 DFQATT and CDR2 SNEGSKA (reference sequence). The V gene lost 3 bases and the J gene lost 0 bases, with 20 bases spanning the gap. This CDR3 has 17 amino acids.

Sequencing used PBMCs or T cells enriched from blood (not recorded which). This receptor was identified in a woman aged 25 to 39 who had recovered from COVID-19. The V call is TRBV20-1, the J call TRBJ2-5; a weak D match, TRBD1 (6 bases). CDR3 bases: TGCAGTGCTAGTGGGCCAATTTGGACAGTTTACCAAGAGACCCAGTACTTC. As protein: CSASGPIWTVYQETQYF.